Below are 19 T cell receptor beta chains sequenced from a single sample in a study of shared clonotypes between healthy human individuals. The repertoire was sequenced with immunoSEQ multiplex PCR; TCRdb's copy has only in-frame clones and lacks some. The sample consists of around 1.9 million clones, roughly 95% of them appearing once. Naive CD8 cells, CD45RO-negative and positively selected for CCR7, excluded terminally differentiated effector memory CD45RA+ cells. The source material was naive CD8+ T cells from PBMCs. All receptors come from a man in his late teens or twenties in good health. Some clones in this sample may be carry-over from other donors' samples.

The V gene is TRBV28, the J gene TRBJ2-7; 10 positions match TRBD1. The CDR3 runs to 17 residues. J gave up 1 base and V 2 bases, and 8 bases lay outside the gene matches. Per the germline V gene, CDR1 is MDHEN and CDR2 is SYDVKM. CDR3 in amino acids: CASSLLPRDRGSYEQYF. In DNA, the CDR3 is TGTGCCAGCAGTTTACTTCCCCGGGACAGGGGATCCTACGAGCAGTACTTC.

This sequence joins TRBV4-2 and TRBJ1-3, with D possibly matching TRBD1 (5 bases). Germline V gene lookup returns CDR1 LGHNA and CDR2 YNFKEQ. This CDR3 region has 16 residues. V was clipped by 0 bases and J by 4 bases, with 13 bases between them. CDR3 sequence (DNA): TGTGCCAGCAGCCAAGAAGGGGTTGTGTTGGGAAACACCATATATTTT. Translated, it gives CASSQEGVVLGNTIYF.

The chain employs TRBV7-9 and TRBJ1-5, with D perhaps matching TRBD1 (5 bases). Trimming stripped 1 base from V and 8 bases from J, with 18 bases between. Per germline, CDR1 SEHNR and CDR2 FQNEAQ (reference sequence). The CDR3 sequence is 16 residues long. This CDR3 is CASSLVIGRASEPQHF. CDR3 coding DNA: TGTGCCAGCAGCTTAGTTATTGGCAGGGCTTCGGAGCCCCAGCATTTT. Together with reference TRBV7-9 and TRBJ1-5, the CDR3 gives the full variable domain: DTGVSQNPRHKITKRGQNVTFRCDPISEHNRLYWYRQTLGQGPEFLTYFQNEAQLEKSRLLSDRFSAERPKGSFSTLEIQRTEQGDSAMYLCASSLVIGRASEPQHFGDGTRLSIL.

The chain uses TRBV7-9 and TRBJ2-7; 10 positions match TRBD1. CDR1 SEHNR and CDR2 FQNEAQ come from the germline V gene (reference sequence). The CDR3 has 16 amino acids. Trimming removed 4 bases from V and 3 bases from J; junction bases left unmatched: 9. The chain's CDR3 is CASSSTRQGANYEQYF. For the CDR3, the DNA is TGTGCCAGCAGCTCTACCCGACAGGGGGCGAACTACGAGCAGTACTTC.

The J gene is TRBJ2-7, the V gene TRBV7-9; possible D gene TRBD2, 5 bases. Trimming removed 1 base at V and 4 bases at J, with 14 bases between. CDR1 SEHNR and CDR2 FQNEAQ come from the germline V gene (reference sequence). This CDR3 contains 15 residues. CDR3 nucleotide sequence: TGTGCCAGCAGCTTAGGAGGGCTCTTGTCATACGAGCAGTACTTC. It translates to CASSLGGLLSYEQYF.

The chain links TRBV7-9 to TRBJ2-1; 15 nucleotides align to TRBD2. The CDR3 is 18 amino acids. The J segment lost 4 bases and the V segment lost 5 bases, leaving 9 bases of the junction unmatched. Germline V gene data show CDR1 as SEHNR and CDR2 as FQNEAQ (reference sequence). CDR3 amino acids: CASSLGTSGRYDYNEQFF. As DNA, the CDR3 is TGTGCCAGCAGCCTCGGGACTAGCGGGAGGTACGATTACAATGAGCAGTTCTTC.

The J gene is TRBJ1-5, the V gene TRBV23-1, with D possibly TRBD1 on 5 matching bases. TRBV23-1 is assigned to the ORF class and has an uncertain function. The CDR3 totals 14 residues. Trimming took off 10 bases at V and 3 bases at J, with 16 bases between the two ends. This CDR3 is CAIPPRGLNQPQHF. The CDR3 bases are TGCGCCATCCCACCCCGGGGCCTCAATCAGCCCCAGCATTTT.

V and J are TRBV9 and TRBJ2-1, with D perhaps matching TRBD2 (6 bases). The germline V gene encodes CDR1 SGDLS and CDR2 YYNGEE. There are 17 residues in the CDR3. The V end was cut by 4 bases, the J end by 2 bases, with 19 bases between. Written as DNA, the CDR3 is TGTGCCAGCAGCCTGAGGGGAGGAGCGACTACCTACAATGAGCAGTTCTTC. This translates into CASSLRGGATTYNEQFF.

This chain joins TRBV2 and TRBJ2-5; 7 bases are shared with TRBD2. The CDR3 is 15 residues long. CDR1 is SNHLY and CDR2 is FYNNEI in the germline V gene. Trimming removed 6 bases from V and 5 bases from J; junction bases left unmatched: 12. Written as DNA, the CDR3 is TGTGCCAGCAGCCAAGCGGGACGGCCCGTGGAGACCCAGTACTTC. Protein: CASSQAGRPVETQYF.

The chain is built from TRBV9 and TRBJ1-4; D is unclear. Germline values: CDR1 SGDLS, CDR2 YYNGEE. The V end was cut by 8 bases, the J end by 3 bases, with 32 bases between. The CDR3 runs 20 residues. The CDR3 loop reads CARRRRRYSRSGRSNEKLFF. The CDR3 region has the DNA TGTGCCAGAAGAAGAAGGCGTTATAGTCGTAGCGGGCGGTCTAATGAAAAACTGTTTTTT.

This chain uses TRBV6-5 with TRBJ1-2; D uncertain. Germline CDR1 MNHEY, CDR2 SVGAGI. Trimming pared 3 bases from V and 1 base from J, leaving 9 bases between. The CDR3 runs 14 residues. CDR3 region: CASSYRPRNYGYTF. CDR3 in DNA: TGTGCCAGCAGTTATCGCCCCCGTAACTATGGCTACACCTTC.

The chain carries TRBV11-3 and TRBJ2-2, with no clear D. The CDR3 contains 12 residues. In germline, CDR1 is SGHNT, CDR2 YENEEA. V lost 3 bases and J lost 6, with 5 bases in between. The CDR3 bases are TGTGCCAGCAGCTTCTACCCCGGGGAGCTGTTTTTT. Amino acids: CASSFYPGELFF.

This clone was seen once. The chain carries TRBV7-2 and TRBJ1-4, with TRBD1 as a possible D gene (5 bases). CDR3 length equals 17 residues. Trimming left V 5 bases short and J 8 bases short, with 24 bases between. CDR1 SGHTA and CDR2 FQGNSA come from the germline V gene. CDR3 loop: CASSPYHRSSMGEKLFF. CDR3 in DNA: TGTGCCAGCAGCCCCTATCACAGGTCTTCAATGGGGGAAAAACTGTTTTTT.

CDR3 in DNA: TGTGCCAGCAGTTACGGGAGTGAAGCTTTCTTT. It codes for CASSYGSEAFF. The chain recombines TRBV6-6 with TRBJ1-1; D remains ambiguous. Germline V lookup: CDR1 MNHNY, CDR2 SVGAGI (reference sequence). This CDR3 spans 11 amino acids. Trimming removed 2 bases from V and 7 bases from J, with 5 bases in between.

This sequence joins TRBV9 and TRBJ2-7; maybe TRBD1 (6 bases). Per germline, CDR1 SGDLS and CDR2 YYNGEE. The ends were cut back, 0 bases at V and 0 bases at J, with 10 bases in the middle. The CDR3 is 15 residues long. CDR3 DNA: TGTGCCAGCAGCGTAGGTCCAGGGGCCTCCTACGAGCAGTACTTC. Amino acid sequence: CASSVGPGASYEQYF.

The rearrangement uses TRBV19 and TRBJ2-7; D assignment may be TRBD1 or TRBD2 (5 bases each). CDR1 is LNHDA and CDR2 is SQIVND in the germline V gene (reference sequence). Trimming shortened V by 2 bases and J by 2 bases, and 22 bases separated the two germline ends. The CDR3 covers 18 residues. CDR3 sequence (DNA): TGTGCCAGTAGTATATCTTCGGCGTTGGGGGACCTAACCTACGAGCAGTACTTC. Translation gives CASSISSALGDLTYEQYF. Full variable domain (remainder filled in from reference TRBV19 and TRBJ2-7): DGGITQSPKYLFRKEGQNVTLSCEQNLNHDAMYWYRQDPGQGLRLIYYSQIVNDFQKGDIAEGYSVSREKKESFPLTVTSAQKNPTAFYLCASSISSALGDLTYEQYFGPGTRLTVT.

CDR3 in DNA: TGTGCCAGCTTATTAGGCCCTGCTGAAGAGACCCAGTACTTC. It yields the protein CASLLGPAEETQYF. This chain joins TRBV18 and TRBJ2-5; D gene ambiguous. V was shortened by 7 bases and J by 3 bases, with 15 bases between the two germline ends. This CDR3 spans 14 amino acids. Germline CDR1 is KGHSH and CDR2 is LQKENI.

The chain carries TRBV27 and TRBJ2-3; TRBD1 is a possible D gene (6 bases). The V gene lost 0 bases and the J gene lost 6 bases, with 16 bases spanning the gap. The CDR3 has 16 residues. CDR1 is MNHEY, CDR2 SMNVEV, per germline (reference sequence). The CDR3 sequence is CASSLSTGWELDTQYF. The CDR3 nucleotides are TGTGCCAGCAGTTTATCGACAGGCTGGGAGCTTGATACGCAGTATTTT.

The rearrangement uses TRBV15 and TRBJ2-2; 14 bases align to TRBD2. CDR1 and CDR2 from the germline V gene are LNHNV and YYDKDF (reference sequence). V shed 5 bases and J 4 bases; nucleotides not matched to a gene: 9. The CDR3 loop spans 18 amino acids. The CDR3 DNA reads as TGTGCCACCAGCGGAGGACTAGCGGGAGGTATTGGCACCGGGGAGCTGTTTTTT. It specifies CATSGGLAGGIGTGELFF.